This T cell receptor beta chain was found in a study of regulatory T cells in long-lasting Graves disease. V shed 7 bases, J shed 7 bases, and the junction held 3 bases outside the gene matches. There are 12 residues in the CDR3. Time point denoted: newly diagnosed GD, antithyroid drugs for less than 3 months. From RNA extracted from PBMCs, the TCR library was made. The source of the patients was an endocrinology department in Xi'an, China. Library construction for TCR beta used iRepertoire HTBI primers and Arm-PCR of CDR3 regions. One entry per CDR3 protein, called by TCRdb with MiXCR from the multiplex PCR reads. The sample comprises 350,000 to 450,000 distinct CDR3 sequences, 10% to 15% of which are singletons, and 18% rests with the top ten. Whole-study results and caveats: The number of shared public clonotypes was higher in persistent patients (around 2,700) than new patients (roughly 970). Patients with persistent disease showed a bias toward TRBV28, TRBJ1-2 and TRBJ2-5.

This clonotype was seen many times. Antigen: not known. The sample was also reused in another study, on T cells in Graves' hyperthyroidism and ophthalmopathy. Per that study: Absent ophthalmopathy progression within 18 months defined stable Graves' hyperthyroidism.

The receptor was isolated from a woman under 30 with Graves disease. Specimen: peripheral blood mononuclear cells (PBMCs), collected at new diagnosis, from a patient treated with antithyroid drugs. The chain recombines TRBV12-3 or TRBV12-4 with TRBJ1-5; 8 bases map to TRBD1. CDR3 amino acids: CASTDRVQPQHF. The CDR3, as DNA: TGTGCCAGCACGGACAGGGTCCAGCCCCAGCATTTT.